The 8 T cell receptor beta chains below all came from one sample that was sequenced in a study of T cell clonality in common variable immunodeficiency. No antigens are known for them. General study points: In common variable immunodeficiency, TCR beta chains reportedly carried fewer deletions and N-nucleotide insertions.

Only in-frame clones appear in the TCRdb table, and some are missing; sequencing was by immunoSEQ multiplex PCR. Altogether some 14,000 clones were found in the sample, and no singletons occur. The sample comprised peripheral blood mononuclear cells. These receptors all come from a human donor with common variable immunodeficiency.

This clone was picked up a small number of times. The CDR3 end falls 3 residues outside the read, so it is completed with the germline J gene. The chain has TRBV6-2 or TRBV6-3 and TRBJ1-5; 7 bases match TRBD1. Trimming cost V 5 bases and J 3 bases; bases outside gene matches: 4. The CDR3 has 14 residues. In germline, CDR1 is MNHEY, CDR2 SVGEGT. The sequenced part of the CDR3 DNA is TGTGCCAGCAGTACCGACAGGGACAATCAGCCC. It specifies CASSTDRDNQP. The entire CDR3 protein is CASSTDRDNQPQHF.

Of note for this clone: Sequencing ends 3 residues short of the CDR3 end; the germline J gene provides the rest. This chain uses TRBV19 with TRBJ2-3; 9 bases fit TRBD1. Germline CDR1 reads LNHDA; CDR2 reads SQIVND (reference sequence). The CDR3 totals 16 residues. V lost 1 base, J lost 4 bases, and 6 bases stayed unmatched. Here the CDR3 reads CASSIGAGQGSDTQYF. The part of the CDR3 DNA that was read is TGTGCCAGTAGTATAGGGGCAGGACAGGGGTCAGATACG. Complete variable domain (other parts from reference TRBV19 and TRBJ2-3): DGGITQSPKYLFRKEGQNVTLSCEQNLNHDAMYWYRQDPGQGLRLIYYSQIVNDFQKGDIAEGYSVSREKKESFPLTVTSAQKNPTAFYLCASSIGAGQGSDTQYFGPGTRLTVL.

To note about this clone: The observed sequence ends 3 residues before the CDR3 terminus, with the missing tail filled in from the germline J gene. This chain joins TRBV19 and TRBJ1-1; 10 bases map to TRBD1. This CDR3 has 14 residues. J was trimmed by 7 bases and V by 5 bases; bases with no gene match: 7. Germline V gene lookup returns CDR1 LNHDA and CDR2 SQIVND (reference sequence). Here the CDR3 reads CASSPGTGVNEAFF. The part of the CDR3 DNA that was read is TGTGCCAGTAGTCCCGGGACAGGGGTCAATGAA. The full variable domain, rest sourced from reference TRBV19 and TRBJ1-1, is DGGITQSPKYLFRKEGQNVTLSCEQNLNHDAMYWYRQDPGQGLRLIYYSQIVNDFQKGDIAEGYSVSREKKESFPLTVTSAQKNPTAFYLCASSPGTGVNEAFFGQGTRLTVV.

As for this clone: The read ends 3 residues shy of where the CDR3 ends; the end is completed using the germline J gene. The rearrangement links TRBV18 to TRBJ2-7, with TRBD1 matching 7 bases. The ends lost 5 bases at V and 1 base at J; junction bases unmatched: 5. The germline V gene has CDR1 KGHSH and CDR2 LQKENI. This CDR3 has 14 residues. The CDR3 sequence: CASSMDRSSYEQYF. CDR3 bases read: TGTGCCAGCTCAATGGACAGGTCTTCCTACGAG.

This clone was counted a few times. CDR3 loop: CASSRDGNYGYTF. The covered CDR3 bases are TGTGCCAGCAGCCGCGACGGGAACTATGGC. The chain combines TRBV13 with TRBJ1-2; D is unresolved. The read stops 3 residues short of the end of the CDR3; the missing end is completed from the germline J gene. Germline CDR1 reads PRHDT; CDR2 reads FYEKMQ (reference sequence). Trimming removed 5 bases at V and 2 bases at J, with 9 bases between. The CDR3 runs 13 residues.

Turning to this clone: The read falls 3 residues short of the CDR3 end, and the missing part is taken from the germline J gene. The rearrangement joins TRBV7-6 to TRBJ2-5; perhaps TRBD2 as D (6 bases). The V gene lost 0 bases and the J gene lost 2 bases, with 13 bases spanning the gap. CDR1 is SGHVS, CDR2 FNYEAQ, per germline. The CDR3 extends over 16 amino acids. CDR3 sequence reads: CASSLALRGLQETQYF. Partial CDR3 DNA: TGTGCCAGCAGCTTAGCCCTGCGGGGACTTCAAGAGACC.

This clone was observed a few times. With the read ending 3 residues before the CDR3 end, the germline J gene is used to fill in that end. The rearrangement joins TRBV6-1 to TRBJ1-5; no clear D gene. CDR1 MNHNS and CDR2 SASEGT come from the germline V gene. The CDR3 is made up of 11 amino acids. V lost 4 bases to trimming and J lost 7 bases, with 5 bases between them. The sequenced CDR3 bases are TGTGCCAGCAGTGTTGGCCAGCCC. Its translation is CASSVGQP. The complete CDR3 sequence is CASSVGQPQHF.

In its sample, this clone was seen many times. From the germline J gene comes the end of the CDR3, since the read stops 3 residues before it. The V call is TRBV20-1, the J call TRBJ2-2, with D possibly TRBD2 on 6 matching bases. CDR1 is DFQATT and CDR2 is SNEGSKA in the germline V gene (reference sequence). The CDR3 length is 15 residues. V gave up 2 bases and J gave up 3 bases, with 13 bases separating them. CDR3 bases read: TGCAGTGCTAGACCCTCATCGGGGGACACCGGGGAG. The encoded protein is CSARPSSGDTGE. Given in full, the CDR3 is CSARPSSGDTGELFF.